This entry lists 20 T cell receptor beta chains sequenced from one sample in a study of T cells in narcolepsy. Here immunoSEQ multiplex PCR was the method, and the copy in TCRdb shows in-frame clones only, minus some. In the table there are 30,000 or so clones, almost 80% of which are singletons. The sequenced sample was memory (CD45RA-) CD4+ T cells from blood. These receptor sequences come from a human donor in good health.

The chain couples TRBV5-6 to TRBJ2-2; D remains ambiguous. Germline assignment: CDR1 SGHDT and CDR2 YYEEEE. This CDR3 spans 12 amino acids. V was shortened by 2 bases and J by 3 bases, with 2 bases between the two germline ends. In DNA form, the CDR3 reads TGTGCCAGCAGCTTCGACACCGGGGAGCTGTTTTTT. This codes for CASSFDTGELFF.

This CDR3 reads CASSSYTRMGEQYF. CDR3 nucleotide sequence: TGTGCCAGCAGCTCATACACACGGATGGGCGAGCAGTACTTC. The chain links TRBV11-3 to TRBJ2-7; D not resolved. V was pared by 4 bases and J by 6 bases, with 16 bases between. CDR3 length: 14 residues. CDR1 SGHNT and CDR2 YENEEA come from the germline V gene.

The chain links TRBV20-1 to TRBJ1-2; TRBD1 aligns across 7 bases. Germline V CDR1 and CDR2: DFQATT, SNEGSKA (reference sequence). The CDR3 totals 10 residues. The V and J ends lost 5 bases and 7 bases, in that order; junction bases with no gene match: 1. CDR3 protein: CSAGDSGYTF. In DNA form, the CDR3 reads TGCAGTGCTGGGGACAGTGGCTACACCTTC.

V gene TRBV19 combines with J gene TRBJ1-5, with 9 positions matching TRBD1. The CDR3 is 15 residues long. V was clipped by 6 bases and J by 4 bases; unmatched bases: 7. The germline V gene encodes CDR1 LNHDA and CDR2 SQIVND (reference sequence). CDR3 sequence (DNA): TGTGCCAGTAGGAGGGACAGGGCTACAAATCAGCCCCAGCATTTT. This translates into CASRRDRATNQPQHF.

The chain recombines TRBV30 with TRBJ2-3; D is ambiguous. V shed 8 bases and J shed 0 bases, with 12 bases lying between them. CDR3 length: 13 amino acids. The germline CDR1 and CDR2 sequences are GTSNPN and SVGIG (reference sequence). CDR3 amino acids: CALAKTSTDTQYF. For the CDR3, the DNA is TGTGCCCTGGCCAAGACTAGCACAGATACGCAGTATTTT.

The rearrangement joins TRBV13 to TRBJ1-1; no definite D call. Trimming took 4 bases from V and 3 from J, leaving 12 bases between them. The CDR3 spans 14 residues. CDR1 is PRHDT, CDR2 FYEKMQ, per germline (reference sequence). The CDR3 coding sequence is TGTGCCAGCAGCTGGGCTTTAAGGGACACTGAAGCTTTCTTT. The encoded protein is CASSWALRDTEAFF.

This chain uses TRBV28 with TRBJ1-3, with TRBD1 matching 8 bases. The J segment lost 0 bases and the V segment lost 4 bases, leaving 2 bases of the junction unmatched. The germline gives CDR1 MDHEN, CDR2 SYDVKM. The length of the CDR3 is 15 residues. DNA for the CDR3: TGTGCCAGCAGTTGGGACAGGATCTCTGGAAACACCATATATTTT. It yields the protein CASSWDRISGNTIYF.

J is TRBJ2-1 and V is TRBV30; TRBD1 aligns across 10 bases. The CDR3 is made up of 13 amino acids. Trimming at V came to 0 bases and at J to 8 bases, leaving 1 base not matched to a gene. The germline gives CDR1 GTSNPN, CDR2 SVGIG (reference sequence). CDR3 sequence (DNA): TGTGCCTGGAGTGTAGGACAGGGGGATGAGCAGTTCTTC. It translates to CAWSVGQGDEQFF.

V is TRBV2 and J is TRBJ2-2; 7 bases map to TRBD1. V trimming: 6 bases; J trimming: 6 bases; junction bases outside the gene matches: 4. CDR1 SNHLY and CDR2 FYNNEI come from the germline V gene. The CDR3 runs to 13 residues. The DNA for the CDR3 is TGTGCCAGCAGCGCGCAGGGGGCCGGGGAGCTGTTTTTT. It translates to CASSAQGAGELFF.

The chain uses TRBV7-3 and TRBJ1-2, with D possibly being TRBD1 (5 bases). This CDR3 spans 15 amino acids. CDR1 and CDR2 from the germline V gene are SGHTA and FQGTGA. Trimming shortened V by 6 bases and J by 8 bases, and 22 bases separated the two germline ends. CDR3 bases: TGTGCCAGCAGTCCAACCCCGGGACGGATACGGGGCTACACCTTC. Translation: CASSPTPGRIRGYTF. Supplemented by reference TRBV7-3 and TRBJ1-2, the full variable domain reads GAGVSQTPSNKVTEKGKYVELRCDPISGHTALYWYRQSLGQGPEFLIYFQGTGAADDSGLPNDRFFAVRPEGSVSTLKIQRTERGDSAVYLCASSPTPGRIRGYTFGSGTRLTVV.

V gene TRBV6-4 combines with J gene TRBJ2-1; either TRBD1 or TRBD2 may fit D (5 bases each). V lost 3 bases and J lost 8, with 14 bases in between. Germline assignment: CDR1 MRHNA and CDR2 SNTAGT. CDR3 size: 14 residues. CDR3 protein: CASSEGTGIYEQFF. CDR3 DNA: TGTGCCAGCAGTGAGGGGACGGGGATTTATGAGCAGTTCTTC.

This clone was recorded a few times. The chain uses TRBV5-1 and TRBJ1-4; D uncertain. Trimming took 4 bases from V and 8 from J, leaving 12 bases between them. CDR3 length equals 13 residues. Germline CDR1 is SGHRS and CDR2 is YFSETQ. The CDR3 sequence: CASSSGRKEKLFF. The CDR3 DNA reads as TGCGCCAGCAGCAGCGGACGGAAGGAAAAACTGTTTTTT.

The chain is built from TRBV7-9 and TRBJ1-3; D is unclear. The germline V gene encodes CDR1 SEHNR and CDR2 FQNEAQ (reference sequence). V lost 4 bases and J lost 4, with 20 bases in between. The CDR3 runs 17 residues. The CDR3 DNA is TGTGCCAGCAGCTCTCAACGGCTCCCAGTCCTAGGAAACACCATATATTTT. Translation gives CASSSQRLPVLGNTIYF.

This sequence joins TRBV2 and TRBJ1-5; the D is unclear. The CDR3 contains 14 residues. CDR1 and CDR2 from the germline V gene are SNHLY and FYNNEI. Trimming pared 7 bases from V and 6 bases from J, leaving 16 bases between. This chain's CDR3 is CASNTQNVGQPQHF. CDR3 coding DNA: TGTGCCAGCAATACCCAAAACGTCGGTCAGCCCCAGCATTTT. Together with reference TRBV2 and TRBJ1-5, the CDR3 gives the full variable domain: EPEVTQTPSHQVTQMGQEVILRCVPISNHLYFYWYRQILGQKVEFLVSFYNNEISEKSEIFDDQFSVERPDGSNFTLKIRSTKLEDSAMYFCASNTQNVGQPQHFGDGTRLSIL.

The chain combines TRBV6-1 with TRBJ1-4; D is unclear. This CDR3 spans 17 amino acids. The V end lost 3 bases, the J end lost 2 bases, and 16 bases lay between the germline ends. Germline values: CDR1 MNHNS, CDR2 SASEGT. The DNA of the CDR3 is TGTGCCAGCAGTGATTATCGGGTGACGGGGACTAATGAAAAACTGTTTTTT. Protein sequence: CASSDYRVTGTNEKLFF.

The sample holds a few counts of this clone. The V call is TRBV5-4, the J call TRBJ1-4; a possible D gene is TRBD1 (6 bases). V was pared by 5 bases and J by 10 bases, with 21 bases between. CDR3 length: 15 residues. The germline gives CDR1 SGHNT, CDR2 YYREEE (reference sequence). CDR3 sequence (DNA): TGTGCCAGCAGTCCTTGGGGGGCGGACGAAAGAAAACTGTTTTTT. It translates to CASSPWGADERKLFF.

The sample holds one count of this clone. The chain is built from TRBV5-1 and TRBJ2-1; the match to TRBD2 covers 13 bases. The CDR3 sequence is 16 residues long. CDR1 and CDR2 from the germline V gene are SGHRS and YFSETQ. J gave up 7 bases and V 3 bases, and 7 bases lay outside the gene matches. For the CDR3, the DNA is TGCGCCAGCAGCTACTCCGGGACTAGCGGGACAAATGAGCAGTTCTTC. As protein: CASSYSGTSGTNEQFF.

The V gene is TRBV19, the J gene TRBJ2-5, with D unclear. V lost 3 bases, J lost 1 base, and 12 bases lay in between. From germline, CDR1 is LNHDA and CDR2 SQIVND (reference sequence). The CDR3 spans 15 residues. The CDR3 nucleotides are TGTGCCAGTAGTATTGCCCGCGGAACCCAAGAGACCCAGTACTTC. This sequence encodes CASSIARGTQETQYF.

J is TRBJ1-1 and V is TRBV10-3; 7 bases line up with TRBD1. After removal of 5 bases from V and 1 base from J, the junction contained 4 bases not matched to a gene. The CDR3 length is 14 residues. Germline V gene data show CDR1 as ENHRY and CDR2 as SYGVKD. The CDR3 loop reads CAISYRGENTEAFF. The CDR3 DNA reads TGTGCCATCAGTTACAGGGGAGAGAACACTGAAGCTTTCTTT.

J is TRBJ1-3 and V is TRBV4-1; 8 nucleotides align to TRBD1. V lost 2 bases to trimming and J lost 4 bases; unmatched junction nucleotides: 7. Germline V gene lookup returns CDR1 MGHRA and CDR2 YSYEKL. The CDR3 is 16 amino acids. The CDR3: CASSQPRQGRGNTIYF. The CDR3 DNA follows: TGCGCCAGCAGCCAACCAAGACAGGGGAGAGGAAACACCATATATTTT.